Each of the 16 T cell receptor beta chains below was sequenced from the same sample in a study of memory CD4+ T cells and cytomegalovirus serostatus. Clones were read by immunoSEQ multiplex PCR, and TCRdb kept only the in-frame ones, dropping some. The top ten clones hold approximately 1.2% of a sample with 35,000 to 50,000 clones, about 80% of them seen once. The sort gate was single viable CD3+CD4+CD8-CD45RO+ cells for memory CD4+ T cells. Sequencing was performed on memory CD4+ T cells from blood. These receptors originate from an adult in good health and CMV-seronegative.

V usage is TRBV2 and J usage is TRBJ2-7; a weak D match, TRBD1 (5 bases). V was shortened by 4 bases and J by 1 base, with 5 bases between the two germline ends. The CDR3 runs to 12 residues. CDR1 and CDR2 from the germline V gene are SNHLY and FYNNEI. Written as DNA, the CDR3 is TGTGCCAGCAGTGGACAGTCCTACGAGCAGTACTTC. Amino acid sequence: CASSGQSYEQYF.

In DNA form, the CDR3 reads TGTGCCAGCAGCGTAGTTGGCGGATTCAACTATGGCTACACCTTC. The encoded protein is CASSVVGGFNYGYTF. The chain couples TRBV9 to TRBJ1-2; D unclear. Germline values: CDR1 SGDLS, CDR2 YYNGEE. V was pared by 0 bases and J by 2 bases, with 11 bases between. The CDR3 consists of 15 residues.

This chain connects TRBV29-1 to TRBJ1-2; D is unclear. V was pared by 7 bases and J by 6 bases, with 18 bases between. Germline V gives CDR1 SQVTM, CDR2 ANQGSEA. The CDR3 sequence is 13 residues long. CDR3 protein: CSAAWGFKDGYTF. In nucleotides, the CDR3 is TGCAGCGCAGCATGGGGATTTAAGGATGGCTACACCTTC.

The rearrangement joins TRBV14 to TRBJ1-1, with TRBD1 identical over 7 bases. There are 14 residues in the CDR3. Trimming removed 5 bases from V and 1 base from J; junction bases left unmatched: 4. CDR1 is SGHDN and CDR2 is FVKESK in the germline V gene. For the CDR3, the DNA is TGTGCCAGCAGCGAGGGACAGCGGAACACTGAAGCTTTCTTT. Residues: CASSEGQRNTEAFF.

This clone was observed a few times. This chain uses TRBV7-6 with TRBJ2-7; a weak D match, TRBD1 (7 bases). V was trimmed by 0 bases and J by 2 bases, leaving 11 bases between them. The CDR3 spans 15 residues. Germline CDR1 is SGHVS and CDR2 is FNYEAQ. CDR3 bases: TGTGCCAGCAGCTTAGCGCCAGGGGGGCCCTACGAGCAGTACTTC. Translation: CASSLAPGGPYEQYF.

The V gene is TRBV4-2, the J gene TRBJ2-7; 8 bases align to TRBD1. V shed 0 bases, J shed 3 bases, and the junction held 7 bases outside the gene matches. CDR1 is LGHNA, CDR2 YNFKEQ, per germline. The CDR3 totals 16 residues. The CDR3, as DNA: TGTGCCAGCAGCCAAGAACCAGGGACAGGCGACTACGAGCAGTACTTC. This gives the protein CASSQEPGTGDYEQYF.

This chain joins TRBV19 and TRBJ2-1, with a tentative D call TRBD2 (5 bases). Trimming shortened V by 5 bases and J by 7 bases, and 24 bases separated the two germline ends. The CDR3 sequence is 17 residues long. The germline CDR1 and CDR2 sequences are LNHDA and SQIVND (reference sequence). In nucleotides, the CDR3 is TGTGCCAGTAGTCCCCTTAGGAAGCGGTTCGGCAGGAATGAGCAGTTCTTC. Protein product: CASSPLRKRFGRNEQFF.

The V and J genes are TRBV5-1 and TRBJ1-2; the match to TRBD1 covers 7 bases. Germline V gene lookup returns CDR1 SGHRS and CDR2 YFSETQ. V was pared by 0 bases and J by 7 bases, with 12 bases of the junction left unmatched. The CDR3 length is 16 residues. CDR3 bases: TGCGCCAGCAGCTTGGTAGCGGGACAGTCGGGTCTTGGCTACACCTTC. The encoded protein is CASSLVAGQSGLGYTF. The variable domain in full, with the rest retrieved from reference TRBV5-1 and TRBJ1-2, is KAGVTQTPRYLIKTRGQQVTLSCSPISGHRSVSWYQQTPGQGLQFLFEYFSETQRNKGNFPGRFSGRQFSNSRSEMNVSTLELGDSALYLCASSLVAGQSGLGYTFGSGTRLTVV.

This chain uses TRBV25-1 with TRBJ2-3, with D unclear. This CDR3 has 15 residues. Between the trimmed V and J ends, which lost 3 bases and 4 bases, there was a span of 14 bases. Germline V gene sequence: CDR1 MGHDK, CDR2 SYGVNS. In nucleotides, the CDR3 is TGTGCCAGCAGTGAGGTCGGTACCTCGTCAGATACGCAGTATTTT. Translation: CASSEVGTSSDTQYF.

The J gene is TRBJ2-7, the V gene TRBV6-5; the match to TRBD2 covers 14 bases. V lost 9 bases to trimming and J lost 7 bases; unmatched junction nucleotides: 8. This CDR3 comprises 14 residues. Germline CDR1 reads MNHEY; CDR2 reads SVGAGI. This CDR3 reads CASQGLAGVGEQYF. Written as DNA, the CDR3 is TGTGCCAGTCAGGGACTAGCGGGAGTTGGGGAGCAGTACTTC.

The rearrangement uses TRBV30 and TRBJ1-2; 10 bases map to TRBD1. The length of the CDR3 is 11 residues. V gave up 8 bases and J gave up 6 bases; unmatched junction bases: 3. The germline CDR1 and CDR2 sequences are GTSNPN and SVGIG (reference sequence). The CDR3 loop reads CARGTGDGYTF. The CDR3 DNA is TGTGCCCGAGGGACAGGGGATGGCTACACCTTC.

The chain uses TRBV11-2 and TRBJ2-5; D unresolved. Trimming pared 5 bases from V and 6 bases from J, leaving 19 bases between. In germline, CDR1 is SGHAT, CDR2 FQNNGV. This CDR3 is 15 amino acids long. This CDR3 is CASSPQGLGAKTQYF. CDR3 nucleotide sequence: TGTGCCAGCAGCCCCCAAGGCCTGGGCGCGAAGACCCAGTACTTC.

For this clone: Distinct nucleotide sequences in the sample also encode this CDR3. This chain joins TRBV5-1 and TRBJ2-1; 8 bases match TRBD2. Germline V gene sequence: CDR1 SGHRS, CDR2 YFSETQ. Trimming at V came to 4 bases and at J to 0 bases, leaving 3 bases not matched to a gene. CDR3 length: 15 residues. Here the CDR3 reads CASSTSGSSYNEQFF. Written as DNA, the CDR3 is TGCGCCAGCAGCACAAGCGGGAGCTCCTACAATGAGCAGTTCTTC.

This clone has only one observation. The chain combines TRBV28 with TRBJ1-4; D is unclear. CDR1 is MDHEN, CDR2 SYDVKM, per germline. V lost 2 bases and J lost 8, with 6 bases in between. The CDR3 has 12 amino acids. The CDR3 bases are TGTGCCAGCAGTTTAAAGGCGGAAAAACTGTTTTTT. This translates into CASSLKAEKLFF.

A word on this clone: Relative to the germline gene, one junction end is altered; a read error may explain this. In the same sample, other DNA sequences code for this CDR3. The chain joins TRBV6-1 to TRBJ1-4, with D possibly TRBD1 on 6 matching bases. CDR3 length: 15 amino acids. CDR1 is MNHNS and CDR2 is SASEGT in the germline V gene. The CDR3 sequence: CASSDRRGSDEKLFF. In DNA, the CDR3 is TGCGCCAGCAGTGATCGGAGGGGGTCGGATGAAAAACTGTTTTTT.

This clone was recorded a few times. The genes are TRBV6-1 and TRBJ2-4, with no clear D. V was pared by 6 bases and J by 0 bases, with 12 bases between. The CDR3 extends over 15 amino acids. Germline V gene sequence: CDR1 MNHNS, CDR2 SASEGT. CDR3 coding DNA: TGTGCCAGCAGCGGGCAGCCCTTAGCCAAAAACATTCAGTACTTC. Translation: CASSGQPLAKNIQYF.